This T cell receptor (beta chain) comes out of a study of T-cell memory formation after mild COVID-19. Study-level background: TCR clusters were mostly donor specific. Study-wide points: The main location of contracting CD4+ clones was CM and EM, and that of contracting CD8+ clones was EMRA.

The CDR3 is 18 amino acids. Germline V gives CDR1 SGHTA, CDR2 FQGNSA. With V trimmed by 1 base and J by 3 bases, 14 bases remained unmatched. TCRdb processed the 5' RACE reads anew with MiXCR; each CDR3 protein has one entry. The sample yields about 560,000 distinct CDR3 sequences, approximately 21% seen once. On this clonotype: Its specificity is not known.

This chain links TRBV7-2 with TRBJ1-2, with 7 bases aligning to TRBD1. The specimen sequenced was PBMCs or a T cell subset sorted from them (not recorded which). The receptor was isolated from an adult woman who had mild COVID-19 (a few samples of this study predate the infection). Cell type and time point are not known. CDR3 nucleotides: TGTGCCAGCAGCTTAGTAGTCATAGGGACAGAGAGATACTATGGCTACACCTTC. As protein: CASSLVVIGTERYYGYTF.